This TCR beta chain was retrieved from a study of blood T cell repertoires in COVID-19 (dated by TCRdb to between 2020 and 2021). With respect to the entire study: The collaborator samples originated in the United States, Italy and Spain and spanned the acute and convalescent phases of COVID-19. The repertoires were made available in a free public database intended to serve as a resource for research on the immune response to SARS-CoV-2. Where available, HLA class I and class II types were obtained from metadata supplied by the sample provider rather than from assay-based typing. The prospective study material was composed of cDNA or gDNA derived from T cells, B-cell-depleted T cells, or PBMCs. Samples came from the ongoing ImmuneRACE study (first 160 participants) plus 1,254 subjects from 6 global collaborators. Deeply sampled blood TCRbeta repertoires from subjects exposed to, actively infected with, or recovered from COVID-19 were included in the dataset. Nearly every sample came with metadata listing a de-identified subject ID, COVID-19 status, age in years and sex. The research as a whole found: The quantity of clinical and demographic metadata differed by source and by participant and was supplied without curation.

From the cysteine through the phenylalanine, the CDR3 covers 15 amino acids. Just the 45-base CDR3 DNA is kept, in frame starting at base 1. Deletion took 0 bases off V and 11 bases off J, with a span of 18 bases between the germline ends. In the prospective study, participants were about 18 to 95 years old, resided in 25 or so geographic areas of the United States, and were enrolled through a virtual design. In the prospective study, participants were assigned to cohorts based on the clinical history participants reported in a screening survey and a study questionnaire. A participant counted as exposed if, within 2 weeks of entering the study, that participant had been in contact with someone who had a PCR-confirmed or clinician-diagnosed COVID-19 case. Mobile phlebotomists in the prospective study collected whole blood, serum and a nasopharyngeal or oropharyngeal swab from every participant. Participants in the prospective study had the option to provide additional blood draws and questionnaires over an approximately 2-month period. Prospective study blood samples were shipped either frozen or at room temperature before DNA extraction.

On this clone itself: What this receptor recognizes is not known. Per-nucleotide qualities are absent, and no much larger clonotype sits a single base away.

TCRbeta CDR3 regions were amplified from genomic DNA using the immunoSEQ Assay, a bias-controlled multiplex PCR. The original methods were these. The number of nucleated cells in each sample was estimated from the amplification of reference gene primers within the assay. To quantify the absolute abundance of each unique TCRbeta CDR3 rearrangement, sequence reads were collapsed and filtered. For each sample, productive Simpson clonality was calculated by taking the square root of Simpson's diversity index across productive rearrangements. In its TCRdb copy, this immuneACCESS table keeps in-frame sequences only and misses some clones. Where compared with another copy, unresolved V genes explain less than half of these, and the others have no known cause. Clonal size and the V and J genes are those of that table, whereas D and trimming came from the DNA. The table for this sample lists 280,000 or so clones; about nine tenths of them were counted only once. The ten most abundant clones make up 2.9% of the sample.

The sequenced sample consisted of PBMCs or T cells enriched from blood (not recorded which). The chain employs TRBV5-3 and TRBJ1-5; the D gene lacks a confident call. TRBV5-3 is an ORF, and what it does is uncertain. The TCR comes from a woman in her forties or fifties who had been exposed to COVID-19. The DNA sequence is given as TGTGCCAGAAGCTTGGAGGGAGGGCCTCCCCGGGCCCAGCATTTT. Its protein product is CARSLEGGPPRAQHF.